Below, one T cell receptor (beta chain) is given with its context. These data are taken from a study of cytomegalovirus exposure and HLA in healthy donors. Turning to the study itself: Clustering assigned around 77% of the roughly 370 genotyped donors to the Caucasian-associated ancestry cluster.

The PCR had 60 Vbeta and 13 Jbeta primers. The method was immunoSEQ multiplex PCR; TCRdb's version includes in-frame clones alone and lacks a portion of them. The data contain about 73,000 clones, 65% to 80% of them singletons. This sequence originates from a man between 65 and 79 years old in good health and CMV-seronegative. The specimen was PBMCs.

CDR3 residues: CASGLAGGLPQETQYF. CDR3 nucleotide sequence: TGTGCCAGCGGACTAGCGGGGGGGCTTCCCCAAGAGACCCAGTACTTC. The genes are TRBV7-6 and TRBJ2-5; 15 bases agree with TRBD2. Trimming removed 8 bases from V and 1 base from J; junction bases left unmatched: 5. Germline CDR1 reads SGHVS; CDR2 reads FNYEAQ. The CDR3 totals 16 residues.